A single T cell receptor (beta chain) is shown here with its context. What it binds is not known. Germline loops: CDR1 SGHNT, CDR2 YYREEE (reference sequence). The CDR3 covers 14 residues. Between the trimmed V and J ends, which lost 3 bases and 4 bases, there was a span of 12 bases. This specimen comes from a study of T cell responses to AZD1222 COVID-19 vaccine. Overall study results and limits: Nearly half of spike-specific TCRs reportedly target unmutated variant regions.

The protocol was immunoSEQ multiplex PCR, while the TCRdb copy is restricted to in-frame clones and leaves out a portion. The table includes fewer than 110,000 clones, approximately 90% detected once. This clonotype was obtained from an adult who received the AZD1222 COVID-19 vaccine. The source material was peripheral blood, sampled 28 days after the second AZD1222 dose. The rearrangement links TRBV5-4 to TRBJ2-3; D might be TRBD1 (6 bases). CDR3 sequence: CASSSTSGADTQYF. The CDR3 DNA is TGTGCCAGCAGCTCAACCTCAGGGGCAGATACGCAGTATTTT.